A selection of T cell receptor beta chains follows, all from one sample in a study of shared clonotypes between healthy human individuals. Sequencing used immunoSEQ multiplex PCR; TCRdb keeps in-frame clones, though not all of them. The sample has fewer than 650,000 clones, 70% to 80% seen once; the top ten hold approximately 12%. Specimen: PBMCs. The receptors shown here come from a woman in her thirties or forties in good health. Some clones in this sample may be carry-over from other donors' samples. Each CDR3 is given with its conserved first and last residue. A D gene is named only where the DNA matches it firmly. A row's size may be missing; if present it is once, few, many or a size class.

abundance	d_gene	v_gene	j_gene	CDR3nt	CDR3aa
-	-	TRBV28	TRBJ1-2	TGTGCCAGCAGTTTATCCGGGGGTGTTCCCTATGGCTACACCTTC	CASSLSGGVPYGYTF
few	TRBD1	TRBV5-1	TRBJ1-2	TGCGCCAGCAGGAATGACAGGGAAGCTTCCACTGCCACCTTC	CASRNDREASTATF
-	-	TRBV10-3	TRBJ2-5	TGTGCCATCGGGACCCCTATGCGCCAAGAGACCCAGTACTTC	CAIGTPMRQETQYF
-	TRBD1	TRBV7-8	TRBJ1-3	TGTGCCAGCAGCCCGACGGGACAGAGAAACACCATATATTTT	CASSPTGQRNTIYF
many	TRBD1	TRBV16	TRBJ1-5	TGTGCCAGCAGCCAATGGGACAGGGGTCAGCCCCAGCATTTT	CASSQWDRGQPQHF
few	TRBD1	TRBV28	TRBJ1-4	TGTGCCAGCAGCCCCGGGGGACAGAGTGAAAAACTGTTTTTT	CASSPGGQSEKLFF
few	-	TRBV10-3	TRBJ2-2	TGTGCCATCCGTGGGGTAGGACAGAACACCGGGGAGCTGTTTTTT	CAIRGVGQNTGELFF
-	-	TRBV6-1	TRBJ2-7	TGTGCCAGCAGCCTCGGGATTCTCTACGAGCAGTACTTC	CASSLGILYEQYF
few	-	TRBV4-2	TRBJ1-4	TGTGCCAGCAGAAACAGGGACTATAATGAAAAACTGTTTTTT	CASRNRDYNEKLFF
-	TRBD1	TRBV5-1	TRBJ1-1	TGCGCCAGCAGCTTTGAGGGGGCCTCTGAAGCTTTCTTT	CASSFEGASEAFF
few	-	TRBV28	TRBJ1-1	TGTGCCAGCAGTTTTTACCCGAACACTGAAGCTTTCTTT	CASSFYPNTEAFF
-	-	TRBV6-1	TRBJ2-5	TGTGCCAGCGAGATCGGGCTGAGGGAGACCCAGTACTTC	CASEIGLRETQYF
-	-	TRBV30	TRBJ2-4	TGTGCCTGGAGACCCGTAGCCAAAAACATTCAGTACTTC	CAWRPVAKNIQYF
-	TRBD2	TRBV27	TRBJ2-7	TGTGCCAGCAGTTTACTGAGCGGGAGGGTCTACGAGCAGTACTTC	CASSLLSGRVYEQYF
-	TRBD1	TRBV7-4	TRBJ1-2	TGTGCCAGCAGCTTGGGGACAGCCAGCTTAAACTATGGCTACACCTTC	CASSLGTASLNYGYTF
-	-	TRBV6-6	TRBJ2-5	TGTGCCAGCAGTTACTCTAGGAGGGAGACCCAGTACTTC	CASSYSRRETQYF